This passage covers 32 T cell receptor beta chains from one sample sequenced in a study of T cells in Graves' hyperthyroidism and ophthalmopathy. TCR beta CDR3 region amplification was performed from RNA transcripts. HTBI primers were the set used in a first-round RT-PCR of the TCR CDR3. TCRdb re-called the multiplex PCR reads through MiXCR, storing one row per CDR3 protein. The top ten clones hold roughly 47% of a sample with approximately 570,000 distinct CDR3 sequences, roughly 21% of them seen once. The source material was blood. The receptors derive from a man aged 40-50 years with Graves' ophthalmopathy.

This clonotype appeared a few times. J is TRBJ2-4 and V is TRBV28; D might be TRBD2 (6 bases). The germline V gene encodes CDR1 MDHEN and CDR2 SYDVKM. Trimming removed 5 bases from V and 0 bases from J, with 20 bases in between. CDR3 size: 18 residues. CDR3 sequence: CASSPGVSGYEAKNIQYF. The CDR3 DNA is TGTGCCAGCAGTCCCGGGGTTAGCGGTTACGAAGCCAAAAACATTCAGTACTTC.

V and J are TRBV18 and TRBJ1-3; D not certain. This CDR3 region has 13 residues. V was cut by 3 bases and J by 15 bases, with 18 bases left in between. CDR1 is KGHSH, CDR2 LQKENI, per germline. The CDR3 DNA is TGTGCCAGCTCACCTCCCGAGCGGCAGACACCATATTTT. This translates into CASSPPERQTPYF.

This clonotype was counted many times. The genes are TRBV11-2 and TRBJ2-1; D call uncertain. In germline, CDR1 is SGHAT, CDR2 FQNNGV. V lost 0 bases, J lost 0 bases, and 9 bases lay in between. The CDR3 consists of 16 residues. The CDR3 region is CASSLDGLSSYNEQFF. The DNA for the CDR3 is TGTGCCAGCAGCTTAGACGGCCTGAGCTCCTACAATGAGCAGTTCTTC.

The chain has TRBV3-1 and TRBJ2-7, with 8 bases identical to TRBD1. Germline loops: CDR1 LGHDT, CDR2 YNNKEL (reference sequence). V lost 3 bases to trimming and J lost 3 bases; unmatched junction nucleotides: 4. The CDR3 spans 14 residues. The CDR3 DNA follows: TGTGCCAGCAGCCACGGAGGACAGGGCTACGAGCAGTACTTC. Protein: CASSHGGQGYEQYF.

Of note for this clonotype: The junction does not match germline at one end; this may be a read error. V is TRBV11-2 and J is TRBJ2-1; weak D call: TRBD2 (5 bases). The CDR3 contains 17 residues. Per the germline V gene, CDR1 is SGHAT and CDR2 is FQNNGV. The CDR3 spells CASSQDPTTSSYNEQFF. In DNA form, the CDR3 reads TGCGCCAGCAGCCAAGACCCCACCACTAGCTCCTACAATGAGCAGTTCTTC.

This clonotype was observed at least ten times. The chain links TRBV2 to TRBJ2-5; 7 positions agree with TRBD1. Trimming removed 8 bases from V and 5 bases from J; junction bases left unmatched: 5. This CDR3 comprises 12 residues. In germline, CDR1 is SNHLY, CDR2 FYNNEI. The CDR3 nucleotides read TGTGCCAGCGGGACAGATAGTGAGACCCAGTACTTC. Protein: CASGTDSETQYF.

Ten or more counts support this clonotype. This rearrangement joins TRBV6-1 to TRBJ2-3, with D tentatively TRBD2 (5 bases). There are 14 residues in the CDR3. CDR1 is MNHNS and CDR2 is SASEGT in the germline V gene. Trimming took off 8 bases at V and 1 base at J, with 13 bases between the two ends. The CDR3 region has the DNA TGTGCCAGCGTCCCACCGCGGGGCACAGATACGCAGTATTTT. Translated, it gives CASVPPRGTDTQYF.

A few counts support this clonotype. The V and J genes are TRBV4-3 and TRBJ2-1; the match to TRBD2 covers 7 bases. Germline CDR1 LGHNA, CDR2 YSLEER. This CDR3 is built from 17 residues. Trimming took 0 bases from V and 2 from J; bases not matched to a gene: 7. CDR3 in DNA: TGCGCCAGCAGCCAAGATTCGCGGGAGACCCCCTACAATGAGCAGTTCTTC. It encodes CASSQDSRETPYNEQFF.

This clonotype was seen many times. The gene calls are TRBV20-1 and TRBJ2-3; TRBD1 aligns across 12 bases. The CDR3 covers 13 residues. V gave up 5 bases and J gave up 5 bases; unmatched junction bases: 2. Per germline, CDR1 DFQATT and CDR2 SNEGSKA (reference sequence). The CDR3, as DNA: TGCAGTGCTGGGACAGGGGGCAAAGATACGCAGTATTTT. This translates into CSAGTGGKDTQYF.

This clonotype was detected many times. This chain links TRBV7-2 with TRBJ1-1; D is undetermined. CDR3 length: 14 residues. The germline V gene encodes CDR1 SGHTA and CDR2 FQGNSA. The germline V and J ends were trimmed by 2 bases and 5 bases, with 12 bases remaining between them. CDR3 in amino acids: CASSLKAGGTEAFF. The DNA of the CDR3 is TGTGCCAGCAGCTTAAAGGCAGGAGGGACTGAAGCTTTCTTT.

This clonotype was detected a few times. The genes are TRBV5-1 and TRBJ2-7; 7 positions match TRBD2. The V gene's germline CDR1 is SGHRS and CDR2 YFSETQ. This CDR3 has 14 amino acids. The junction had 5 bases not matched to a gene; V was cut back by 0 bases and J by 5 bases. CDR3 in DNA: TGCGCCAGCAGCTTGGTTGGCGGGAGCCACGAGCAGTACTTC. It codes for CASSLVGGSHEQYF.

This clonotype was observed many times. This rearrangement joins TRBV3-1 to TRBJ1-1; TRBD1 matches at 7 bases. Germline V gene sequence: CDR1 LGHDT, CDR2 YNNKEL (reference sequence). V was clipped by 4 bases and J by 4 bases; unmatched bases: 9. The CDR3 is 15 amino acids. This CDR3 reads CASSPTDRESTEAFF. CDR3 DNA: TGTGCCAGCAGCCCTACCGACAGGGAAAGCACTGAAGCTTTCTTT. Variable domain in full (rest from reference TRBV3-1 and TRBJ1-1): DTAVSQTPKYLVTQMGNDKSIKCEQNLGHDTMYWYKQDSKKFLKIMFSYNNKELIINETVPNRFSPKSPDKAHLNLHINSLELGDSAVYFCASSPTDRESTEAFFGQGTRLTVV.

There are a few counts of this clonotype. The chain joins TRBV5-5 to TRBJ2-7, with D possibly being TRBD1 or TRBD2 (7 bases each). The CDR3 runs 13 residues. Germline values: CDR1 SGHKS, CDR2 YYEKEE (reference sequence). Trimming pared 5 bases from V and 3 bases from J, leaving 12 bases between. The CDR3 sequence: CASRSGDSYEQYF. CDR3 nucleotide sequence: TGTGCCAGCAGGAGCGGGGACAGCTACGAGCAGTACTTC.

This clonotype was observed a few times. The V and J genes are TRBV20-1 and TRBJ2-5; 12 bases are shared with TRBD2. CDR1 is DFQATT, CDR2 SNEGSKA, per germline (reference sequence). CDR3 length: 15 amino acids. The CDR3 here is CRVLAGGMGGETQYF. DNA for the CDR3: TGCAGGGTACTAGCGGGAGGAATGGGCGGAGAGACCCAGTACTTC.

The chain recombines TRBV29-1 with TRBJ2-2; TRBD2 is a possible D gene (5 bases). This CDR3 contains 16 residues. V was trimmed by 6 bases and J by 5 bases, leaving 22 bases between them. The germline V gene has CDR1 SQVTM and CDR2 ANQGSEA. This CDR3 reads CSVIEEGKGRTGELFF. DNA of the CDR3: TGCAGCGTCATTGAAGAGGGCAAGGGAAGAACCGGGGAGCTGTTTTTT.

This clonotype was seen a few times. This chain links TRBV5-1 with TRBJ2-3, with a tentative D call TRBD2 (5 bases). CDR1 is SGHRS and CDR2 is YFSETQ in the germline V gene. The CDR3 is made up of 13 amino acids. V was cut by 6 bases and J by 2 bases, with 10 bases left in between. CDR3 protein: CASTQRITDTQYF. In nucleotides, the CDR3 is TGCGCCAGCACTCAGCGGATCACAGATACGCAGTATTTT.

This clonotype was detected many times. The chain joins TRBV7-8 to TRBJ1-1, with 7 bases that match TRBD1. The CDR3 spans 13 residues. The germline V gene encodes CDR1 SGHVS and CDR2 FQNEAQ. Trimming took 5 bases from V and 11 from J; bases not matched to a gene: 11. In DNA form, the CDR3 reads TGTGCCAGCAGCAAGACAGGGCCCTTGCTTGCTTTCTTT. Translated: CASSKTGPLLAFF.

This clonotype was detected a few times. This sequence joins TRBV3-1 and TRBJ2-3, with 13 bases matching TRBD2. The ends lost 2 bases at V and 5 bases at J; junction bases unmatched: 7. Germline CDR1 LGHDT, CDR2 YNNKEL (reference sequence). This CDR3 comprises 17 residues. The CDR3 protein is CASSQSGTSGMVDTQYF. The CDR3 DNA is TGTGCCAGCAGCCAAAGTGGGACTAGCGGGATGGTAGATACGCAGTATTTT.

The chain carries TRBV12-5 and TRBJ2-1; 16 bases align to TRBD2. Trimming at V came to 7 bases and at J to 7 bases, leaving 4 bases not matched to a gene. Per germline, CDR1 LGHNT and CDR2 FRNRAP. This CDR3 spans 15 amino acids. CDR3 coding DNA: TGTGCTAGTGCCTTGGGACTAGCGGGAGGGAATGAGCAGTTCTTC. Residues: CASALGLAGGNEQFF.

This chain uses TRBV24-1 with TRBJ2-5, with 7 nucleotides matching TRBD1. The CDR3 contains 14 residues. The V gene end was trimmed by 3 bases and the J gene end by 2 bases; junction bases not matched to a gene: 2. CDR1 and CDR2 (germline): KGHDR, SFDVKD. CDR3 region: CATSDGTAQETQYF. The CDR3 nucleotides read TGTGCCACCAGTGATGGGACAGCACAAGAGACCCAGTACTTC.

This clonotype was observed many times. CDR3 in amino acids: CASRPTGISETQYF. CDR3 nucleotide sequence: TGTGCCAGCAGACCAACAGGAATTTCGGAGACCCAGTACTTC. V usage is TRBV28 and J usage is TRBJ2-5; possible D gene TRBD1, 5 bases. V was clipped by 6 bases and J by 5 bases, with 16 bases between them. The CDR3 has 14 residues. Germline assignment: CDR1 MDHEN and CDR2 SYDVKM.

The V call is TRBV3-1, the J call TRBJ2-1, with 12 bases identical to TRBD2. CDR3 length equals 15 residues. With 2 bases clipped from V and 9 bases from J, the junction kept 5 bases outside the gene matches. Germline V gives CDR1 LGHDT, CDR2 YNNKEL (reference sequence). The CDR3 nucleotides read TGTGCCAGCAGCCAACTAGCGGGGGGGCCTGGTGAGCAGTTCTTC. This encodes CASSQLAGGPGEQFF.

The genes are TRBV5-1 and TRBJ2-7, with D perhaps TRBD1 (5 bases). V shed 4 bases and J shed 7 bases, with 21 bases lying between them. The germline V gene has CDR1 SGHRS and CDR2 YFSETQ. This CDR3 comprises 15 residues. CDR3 loop: CASSLQDILLGEQYF. CDR3 sequence (DNA): TGCGCCAGCAGCCTCCAGGACATCCTTCTGGGGGAGCAGTACTTC. The whole variable domain, remainder taken from reference TRBV5-1 and TRBJ2-7, is KAGVTQTPRYLIKTRGQQVTLSCSPISGHRSVSWYQQTPGQGLQFLFEYFSETQRNKGNFPGRFSGRQFSNSRSEMNVSTLELGDSALYLCASSLQDILLGEQYFGPGTRLTVT.

V is TRBV20-1 and J is TRBJ2-7, with D hard to call. CDR1 and CDR2 from the germline V gene are DFQATT and SNEGSKA (reference sequence). The CDR3 length is 12 residues. V lost 5 bases to trimming and J lost 7 bases, with 15 bases between them. The DNA for the CDR3 is TGCAGTGCTCGCTGGATGATGGGGGAGCAGTACTTC. This sequence encodes CSARWMMGEQYF.

Notes on this clonotype: Given a much more abundant clone one base away, this may be a read error. The rearrangement uses TRBV6-2 or TRBV6-3 and TRBJ2-7; no reliable D call. Per germline, CDR1 MNHEY and CDR2 SVGEGT. Trimming removed 0 bases from V and 9 bases from J, with 6 bases in between. There are 11 residues in the CDR3. The CDR3 loop reads CASSYSGGQYF. The CDR3 DNA follows: TGTGCCAGCAGTTACTCGGGTGGGCAGTACTTC.

This clonotype was recorded at least ten times. This chain connects TRBV5-1 to TRBJ2-7; 12 nucleotides line up with TRBD2. V shed 5 bases, J shed 2 bases, and the junction held 2 bases outside the gene matches. This CDR3 region has 14 residues. Germline loops: CDR1 SGHRS, CDR2 YFSETQ. The CDR3 protein is CASRPSGGAYEQYF. The CDR3 DNA reads TGCGCCAGCAGACCTAGCGGGGGGGCCTACGAGCAGTACTTC.

This sequence joins TRBV5-1 and TRBJ2-3; a possible D gene is TRBD2 (6 bases). The CDR3 has 13 amino acids. Germline CDR1 SGHRS, CDR2 YFSETQ. The ends were cut back, 2 bases at V and 4 bases at J, with 8 bases in the middle. Here the CDR3 reads CASSFWDSDTQYF. The CDR3 coding sequence is TGCGCCAGCAGCTTTTGGGACTCAGATACGCAGTATTTT.

Only a few counts were recorded for this clonotype. The chain is built from TRBV5-1 and TRBJ2-3; D is unresolved. The germline CDR1 and CDR2 sequences are SGHRS and YFSETQ. The CDR3 runs 16 residues. V was pared by 3 bases and J by 3 bases, with 17 bases between. The CDR3, as DNA: TGCGCCAGCAGCTCTATGGACGTTAGATATACAGATACGCAGTATTTT. The encoded protein is CASSSMDVRYTDTQYF.

This clonotype was recorded at least ten times. This chain joins TRBV5-5 and TRBJ2-2; TRBD2 is a possible D gene (5 bases). This CDR3 comprises 14 residues. Germline values: CDR1 SGHKS, CDR2 YYEKEE (reference sequence). Trimming left V 2 bases short and J 7 bases short, with 12 bases between. The CDR3 protein is CASSFQAAGGELFF. CDR3 nucleotide sequence: TGTGCCAGCAGCTTTCAGGCCGCGGGCGGGGAGCTGTTTTTT.

This clonotype has only a few counts. This chain's CDR3 is CSARDMGDGGIPYEQYF. The DNA of the CDR3 is TGCAGTGCTAGAGATATGGGTGATGGGGGGATCCCCTACGAGCAGTACTTC. The chain couples TRBV20-1 to TRBJ2-7, with a possible D match to TRBD2 (6 bases). The CDR3 loop spans 17 amino acids. The germline CDR1 and CDR2 sequences are DFQATT and SNEGSKA (reference sequence). Trimming pared 0 bases from V and 2 bases from J, leaving 20 bases between.

This clonotype came up a few times. The CDR3 sequence is CASSYTGYTEAFF. CDR3 DNA sequence: TGTGCCAGCAGTTATACAGGGTACACTGAAGCTTTCTTT. This chain uses TRBV12-3 or TRBV12-4 with TRBJ1-1; D may be TRBD1 (6 bases). Trimming took 4 bases from V and 3 from J, leaving 9 bases between them. CDR3 length: 13 residues.

This sequence joins TRBV28 and TRBJ1-2; 10 positions agree with TRBD1. The germline CDR1 and CDR2 sequences are MDHEN and SYDVKM. The J segment lost 4 bases and the V segment lost 6 bases, leaving 8 bases of the junction unmatched. There are 15 residues in the CDR3. CDR3 residues: CASSYGQGETYGYTF. Here the CDR3 DNA reads TGTGCCAGCAGCTACGGACAGGGGGAGACCTATGGCTACACCTTC.